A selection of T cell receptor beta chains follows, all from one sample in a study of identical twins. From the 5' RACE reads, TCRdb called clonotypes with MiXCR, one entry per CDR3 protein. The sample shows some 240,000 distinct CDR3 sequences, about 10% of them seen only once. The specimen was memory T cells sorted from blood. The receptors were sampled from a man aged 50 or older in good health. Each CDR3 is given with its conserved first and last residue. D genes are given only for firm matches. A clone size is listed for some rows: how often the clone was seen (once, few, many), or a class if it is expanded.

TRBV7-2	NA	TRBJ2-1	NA	TGTGCCAGCAGCTTTCCCCCCAATGAGCAGTTCTTC	CASSFPPNEQFF
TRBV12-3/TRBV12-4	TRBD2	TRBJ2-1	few	TGTGCCAGCAGTTTAGACCTAACTAGCGGGAGGGGGGCTTACAATGAGCAGTTCTTC	CASSLDLTSGRGAYNEQFF
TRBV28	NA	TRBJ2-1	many	TGTGCCAGCAGCCCGCCCGGAGGGCGTAACAATGAGCAGTTCTTC	CASSPPGGRNNEQFF
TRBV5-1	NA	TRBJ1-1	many	TGCGCCAGCAGCTTGGGTATCAGGGAGAACACTGAAGCTTTCTTT	CASSLGIRENTEAFF
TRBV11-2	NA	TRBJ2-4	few	TGTGCCAGCAGCTTAGTCGGGGGGCGCATCTCGTACTTC	CASSLVGGRISYF
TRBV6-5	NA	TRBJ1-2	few	TGTGCCAGCAGTTACTCGAGTGGGGGAGGCTACACCTTC	CASSYSSGGGYTF
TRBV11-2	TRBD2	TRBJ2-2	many	TGTGCCAGCAGCTTCCTGGGCGGGAGGGCCGTATGGGAGCTGTTTTTT	CASSFLGGRAVWELFF
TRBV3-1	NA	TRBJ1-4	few	TGTGCCAGCAGCCGGGAAAAACTGTTTTTT	CASSREKLFF
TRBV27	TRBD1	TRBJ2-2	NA	TGTGCCATTCCGGGACAGGGACACACCGGGGAGCTGTTTTTT	CAIPGQGHTGELFF
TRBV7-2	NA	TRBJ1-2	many	TGTGCCAGCAGCTTAGGTGAAGGGACCTGGTCCTATGGCTACACCTTC	CASSLGEGTWSYGYTF
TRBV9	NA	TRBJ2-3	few	TGTGCCAGCAGCGTGGAACTTACAAAGGGCACAGATACGCAGTATTTT	CASSVELTKGTDTQYF
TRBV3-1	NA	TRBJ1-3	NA	TGTGCCAGCAGCCAAGGTGGGATAACGGGAAACACCATATATTTT	CASSQGGITGNTIYF
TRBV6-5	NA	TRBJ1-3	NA	TGTGCCAGCAGTTACCAGTCCCCGGACAGCTCTGGAAACGCCATATATTTT	CASSYQSPDSSGNAIYF
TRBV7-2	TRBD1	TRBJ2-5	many	TGTGCCAGCAGCGCAGTGGGACAGGGTTGGATCGAGACCCAGTACTTC	CASSAVGQGWIETQYF
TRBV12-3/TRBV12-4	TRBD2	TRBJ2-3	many	TGTGCCAGCAGCCCCCGACTAGCTAGTGGGAGAGATACGCAGTATTTT	CASSPRLASGRDTQYF
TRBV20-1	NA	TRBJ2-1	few	TGCAGTGCTAGTGAGGGACCCCGCAATGAGCAGTTCTTC	CSASEGPRNEQFF
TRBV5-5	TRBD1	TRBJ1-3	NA	TGTGCCAGCAGCCGCGCGACAGGGCCTGCGAGAAACACCATATATTTT	CASSRATGPARNTIYF
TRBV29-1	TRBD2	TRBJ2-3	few	TGCAGCGTTCGGACTAGCGAAAATACGCAGTATTTT	CSVRTSENTQYF
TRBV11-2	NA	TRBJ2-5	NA	TGTGCCAGCAGCTTAACCCGACGGATACAAGAGACCCAGTACTTC	CASSLTRRIQETQYF
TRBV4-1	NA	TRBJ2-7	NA	TGCGCCAGCAGGAGAAGAATTACATCCTACGAGCAGTACTTC	CASRRRITSYEQYF
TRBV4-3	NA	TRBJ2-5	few	TGCGCCAGCAGCCAAGATTCGGGGAAGACCCAGTACTTC	CASSQDSGKTQYF
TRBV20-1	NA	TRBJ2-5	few	TGCAGTGCTAGAGAGTTGGGGGACCAAGAGACCCAGTACTTC	CSARELGDQETQYF
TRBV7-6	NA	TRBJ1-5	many	TGTGCCAGCAGCTTAGGGCCCCCGGGGATATTGAGCAATCAGCCCCAGCATTTT	CASSLGPPGILSNQPQHF
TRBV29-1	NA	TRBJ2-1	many	TGCAGCGTTGTCGGTCGGGAGTGGTCCTACAATGAGCAGTTCTTC	CSVVGREWSYNEQFF
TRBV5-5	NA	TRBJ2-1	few	TGTGCCAGCAGCCCCGAGACAGGGAGGAATGAGCAGTTCTTC	CASSPETGRNEQFF
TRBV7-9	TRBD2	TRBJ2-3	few	TGTGCCAGCAGCTTAGGGCAGCGGGGGGGCCCGGATACGCAGTATTTT	CASSLGQRGGPDTQYF
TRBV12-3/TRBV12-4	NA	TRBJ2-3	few	TGTGCCAGCAGTACCCGACCCCTAGCGACTAGCACAGATACGCAGTATTTT	CASSTRPLATSTDTQYF
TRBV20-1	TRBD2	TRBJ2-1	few	TGCAGTGCTAGAGGGACTAGCGGGAGAGGAGGATCATATGAGCAGTTCTTC	CSARGTSGRGGSYEQFF
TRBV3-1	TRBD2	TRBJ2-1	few	TGTGCCAGCAGCCATTGGACGGGGGGCTACAATGAGCAGTTCTTC	CASSHWTGGYNEQFF
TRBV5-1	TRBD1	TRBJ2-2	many	TGCGCCAGTGGGGGACAGTTTACAAACACCGGGGAGCTGTTTTTT	CASGGQFTNTGELFF
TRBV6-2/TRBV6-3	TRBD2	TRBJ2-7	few	TGTGCCAGCAGTTACTCGAGGCTAGCGGGAGGTGGAGAGCAGTACTTC	CASSYSRLAGGGEQYF
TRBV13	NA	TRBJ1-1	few	TGTGCCAGCAGCCACGGGACGTCGGTGTCTGAAGCTTTCTTT	CASSHGTSVSEAFF
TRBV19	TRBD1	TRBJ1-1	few	TGTGCCAGTGGGAGGACAGGGAAGACTGAAGCTTTCTTT	CASGRTGKTEAFF
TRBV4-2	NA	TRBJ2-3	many	TGTGCCAGCAGCCAAGATATGGACTTAAGCACAGATACGCAGTATTTT	CASSQDMDLSTDTQYF
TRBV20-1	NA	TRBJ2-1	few	TGCAGTGCTAGACCTTTAAGGACCGAGGGTTACAATGAGCAGTTCTTC	CSARPLRTEGYNEQFF
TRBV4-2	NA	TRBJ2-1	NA	TGTGCCAGCTCCCCTACCCGGAGCCCCTACAATGAGCAGTTCTTC	CASSPTRSPYNEQFF
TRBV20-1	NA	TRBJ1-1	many	TGCAGTGCCGCGACAGTCATGAACACTGAAGCTTTCTTT	CSAATVMNTEAFF
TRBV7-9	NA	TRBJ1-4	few	TGTGCCAGCAGCTTAGCTCTGGGGCGGAGTAATGAAAAACTGTTTTTT	CASSLALGRSNEKLFF
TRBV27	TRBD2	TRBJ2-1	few	TGTGCCAGCAGTTTGCGGGGGGGGTACAATGAGCAGTTCTTC	CASSLRGGYNEQFF
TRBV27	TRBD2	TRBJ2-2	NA	TGTGCCAGCAGTTTCGCGGGGGTAAGGGCCGGGGAGCTGTTTTTT	CASSFAGVRAGELFF
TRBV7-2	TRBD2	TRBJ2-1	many	TGTGCCAGCAGCTTAGATGGGCTAGCGGGGGGCCGAGAGCAGTTCTTC	CASSLDGLAGGREQFF
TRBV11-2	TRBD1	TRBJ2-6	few	TGTGCCAGCAGCTTACCACCGGGACAGGCAATCTCTGGGGCCAACGTCCTGACTTTC	CASSLPPGQAISGANVLTF